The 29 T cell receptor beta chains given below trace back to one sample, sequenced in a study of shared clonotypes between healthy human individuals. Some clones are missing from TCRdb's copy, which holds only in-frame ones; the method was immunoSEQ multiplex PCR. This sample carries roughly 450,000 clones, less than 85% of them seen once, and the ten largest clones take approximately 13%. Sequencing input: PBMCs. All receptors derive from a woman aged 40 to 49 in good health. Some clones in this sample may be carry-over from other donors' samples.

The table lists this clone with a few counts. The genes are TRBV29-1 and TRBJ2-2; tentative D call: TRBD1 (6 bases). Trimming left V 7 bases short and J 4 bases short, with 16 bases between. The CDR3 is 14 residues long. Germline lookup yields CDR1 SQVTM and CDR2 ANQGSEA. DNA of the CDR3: TGCAGCGCTGGGACAAGGACAACCACCGGGGAGCTGTTTTTT. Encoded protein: CSAGTRTTTGELFF.

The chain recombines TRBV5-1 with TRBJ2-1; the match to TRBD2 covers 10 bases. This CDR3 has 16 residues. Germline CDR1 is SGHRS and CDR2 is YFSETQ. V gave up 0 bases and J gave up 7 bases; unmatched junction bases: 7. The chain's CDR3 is CASSLAGGLARNEQFF. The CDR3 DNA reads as TGCGCCAGCAGCTTGGCCGGGGGACTAGCGAGGAATGAGCAGTTCTTC.

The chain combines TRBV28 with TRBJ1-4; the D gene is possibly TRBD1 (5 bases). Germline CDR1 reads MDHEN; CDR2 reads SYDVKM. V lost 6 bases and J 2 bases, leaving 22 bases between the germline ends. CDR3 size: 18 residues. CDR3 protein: CASRPQGFIILTNEKLFF. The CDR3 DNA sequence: TGTGCCAGCAGACCCCAGGGCTTCATCATCTTGACTAATGAAAAACTGTTTTTT.

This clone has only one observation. The CDR3 reads CASQGQNYGYTF. CDR3 in DNA: TGTGCCAGCCAGGGGCAGAATTATGGCTACACCTTC. This chain connects TRBV11-2 to TRBJ1-2; tentative D call: TRBD1 (6 bases). There are 12 residues in the CDR3. Germline loops: CDR1 SGHAT, CDR2 FQNNGV. V lost 8 bases to trimming and J lost 5 bases, with 12 bases between them.

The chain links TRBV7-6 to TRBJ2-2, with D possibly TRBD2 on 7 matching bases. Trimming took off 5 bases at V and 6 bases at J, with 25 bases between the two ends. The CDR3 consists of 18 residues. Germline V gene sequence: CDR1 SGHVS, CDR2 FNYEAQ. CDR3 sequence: CASSTRGGRAFTAGELFF. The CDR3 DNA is TGTGCCAGCAGCACCCGCGGGGGCAGGGCCTTTACGGCCGGGGAGCTGTTTTTT.

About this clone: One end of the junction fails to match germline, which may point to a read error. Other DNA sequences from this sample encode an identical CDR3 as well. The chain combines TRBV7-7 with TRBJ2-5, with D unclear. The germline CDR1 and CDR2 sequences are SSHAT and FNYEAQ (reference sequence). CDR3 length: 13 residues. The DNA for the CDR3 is TGTGCTAGCAGCTTAGCTAGGCAAGAGACCCAGTACTTC. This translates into CASSLARQETQYF.

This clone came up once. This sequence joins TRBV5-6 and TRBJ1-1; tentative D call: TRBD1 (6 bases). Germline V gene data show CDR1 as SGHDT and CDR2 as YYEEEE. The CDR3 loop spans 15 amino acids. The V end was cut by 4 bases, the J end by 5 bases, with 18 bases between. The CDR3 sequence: CASSDPRGAGTEAFF. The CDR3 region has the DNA TGTGCCAGCAGCGACCCCCGGGGGGCGGGGACTGAAGCTTTCTTT.

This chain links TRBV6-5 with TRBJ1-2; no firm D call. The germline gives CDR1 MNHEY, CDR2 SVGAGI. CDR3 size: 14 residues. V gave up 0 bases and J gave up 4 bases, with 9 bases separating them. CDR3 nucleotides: TGTGCCAGCAGTTACTCGTCAGAACCCTATGGCTACACCTTC. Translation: CASSYSSEPYGYTF.

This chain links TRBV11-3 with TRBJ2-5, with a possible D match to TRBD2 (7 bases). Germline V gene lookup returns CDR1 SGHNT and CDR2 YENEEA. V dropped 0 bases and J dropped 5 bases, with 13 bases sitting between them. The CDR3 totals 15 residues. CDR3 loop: CASSLEGGPEETQYF. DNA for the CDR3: TGTGCCAGCAGCTTAGAGGGGGGGCCGGAGGAGACCCAGTACTTC.

CDR3 residues: CASRRASGRAYEQYF. The CDR3 DNA follows: TGTGCCAGCAGGCGGGCTAGCGGGAGGGCCTACGAGCAGTACTTC. The chain has TRBV27 and TRBJ2-7; 12 nucleotides agree with TRBD2. Germline values: CDR1 MNHEY, CDR2 SMNVEV (reference sequence). V lost 6 bases and J lost 2; bases outside the gene matches: 5. The CDR3 covers 15 residues.

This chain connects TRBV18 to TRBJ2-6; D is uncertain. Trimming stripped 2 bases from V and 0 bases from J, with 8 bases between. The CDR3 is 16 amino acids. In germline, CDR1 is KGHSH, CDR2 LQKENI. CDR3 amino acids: CASSPMAPSGANVLTF. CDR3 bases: TGTGCCAGCTCACCAATGGCCCCCTCTGGGGCCAACGTCCTGACTTTC.

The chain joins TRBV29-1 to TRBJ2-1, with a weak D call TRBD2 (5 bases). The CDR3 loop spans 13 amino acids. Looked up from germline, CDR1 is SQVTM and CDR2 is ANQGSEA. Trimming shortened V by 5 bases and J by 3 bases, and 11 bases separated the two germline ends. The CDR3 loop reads CSVRNGNYNEQFF. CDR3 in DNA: TGCAGCGTTCGTAACGGGAACTACAATGAGCAGTTCTTC.

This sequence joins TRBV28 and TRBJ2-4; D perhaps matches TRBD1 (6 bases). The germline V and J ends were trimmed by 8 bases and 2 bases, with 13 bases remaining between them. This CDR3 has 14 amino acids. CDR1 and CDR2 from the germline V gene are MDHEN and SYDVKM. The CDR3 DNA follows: TGTGCCAGCCCCTCTAGGGGGTCCAAAAACATTCAGTACTTC. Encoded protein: CASPSRGSKNIQYF. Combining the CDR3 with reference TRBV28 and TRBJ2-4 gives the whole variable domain DVKVTQSSRYLVKRTGEKVFLECVQDMDHENMFWYRQDPGLGLRLIYFSYDVKMKEKGDIPEGYSVSREKKERFSLILESASTNQTSMYLCASPSRGSKNIQYFGAGTRLSVL.

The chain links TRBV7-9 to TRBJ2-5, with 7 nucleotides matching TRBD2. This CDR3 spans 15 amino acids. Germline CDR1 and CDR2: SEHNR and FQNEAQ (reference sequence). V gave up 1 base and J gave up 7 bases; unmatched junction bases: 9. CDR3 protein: CASSLVTLGGRTQYF. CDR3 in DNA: TGTGCCAGCAGCTTAGTTACTCTGGGGGGGAGGACCCAGTACTTC.

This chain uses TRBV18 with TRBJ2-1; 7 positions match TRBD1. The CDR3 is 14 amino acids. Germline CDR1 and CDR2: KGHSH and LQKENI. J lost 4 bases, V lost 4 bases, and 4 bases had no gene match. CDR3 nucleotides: TGTGCCAGCTCACAACCGGGACAGTACAATGAGCAGTTCTTC. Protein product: CASSQPGQYNEQFF.

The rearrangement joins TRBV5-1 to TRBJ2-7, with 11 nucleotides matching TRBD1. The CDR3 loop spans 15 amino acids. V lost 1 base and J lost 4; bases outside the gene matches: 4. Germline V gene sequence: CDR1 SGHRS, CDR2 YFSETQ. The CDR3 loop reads CASSLKGQGVYEQYF. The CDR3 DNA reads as TGCGCCAGCAGCTTGAAGGGACAGGGGGTTTACGAGCAGTACTTC.

CDR3 residues: CASSLIVLIAGGPTDTQYF. DNA of the CDR3: TGTGCCAGCAGCTTAATCGTCTTAATCGCGGGAGGGCCCACAGATACGCAGTATTTT. The chain uses TRBV11-2 and TRBJ2-3; 9 bases align to TRBD2. CDR1 SGHAT and CDR2 FQNNGV come from the germline V gene. CDR3 length: 19 amino acids. Trimming removed 2 bases from V and 2 bases from J; junction bases left unmatched: 14.

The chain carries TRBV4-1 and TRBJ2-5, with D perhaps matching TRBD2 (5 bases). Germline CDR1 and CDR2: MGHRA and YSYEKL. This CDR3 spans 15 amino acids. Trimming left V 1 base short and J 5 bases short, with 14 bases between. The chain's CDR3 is CASSQGGAWAETQYF. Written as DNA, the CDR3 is TGCGCCAGCAGCCAAGGGGGAGCTTGGGCTGAGACCCAGTACTTC.

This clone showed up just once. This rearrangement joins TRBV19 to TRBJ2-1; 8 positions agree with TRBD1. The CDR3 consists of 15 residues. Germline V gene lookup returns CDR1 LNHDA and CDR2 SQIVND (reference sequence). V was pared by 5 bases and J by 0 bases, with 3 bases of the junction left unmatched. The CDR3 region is CASSEDRDSYNEQFF. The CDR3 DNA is TGTGCCAGTAGTGAGGACAGGGACTCCTACAATGAGCAGTTCTTC.

The CDR3 spells CASSLEGTSGSYEQFF. DNA for the CDR3: TGTGCCAGCAGCTTAGAGGGGACTAGCGGGAGCTATGAGCAGTTCTTC. The chain has TRBV7-3 and TRBJ2-1, with 14 bases matching TRBD2. The V segment lost 2 bases and the J segment 8 bases; nucleotides outside the gene matches: 5. There are 16 residues in the CDR3. Germline V gene data show CDR1 as SGHTA and CDR2 as FQGTGA.

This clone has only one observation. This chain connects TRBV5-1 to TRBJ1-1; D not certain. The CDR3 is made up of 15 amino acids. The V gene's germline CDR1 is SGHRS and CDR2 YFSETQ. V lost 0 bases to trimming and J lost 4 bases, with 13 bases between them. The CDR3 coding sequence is TGCGCCAGCAGCTTGGGAGCGGATAGGAGCACTGAAGCTTTCTTT. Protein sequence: CASSLGADRSTEAFF.

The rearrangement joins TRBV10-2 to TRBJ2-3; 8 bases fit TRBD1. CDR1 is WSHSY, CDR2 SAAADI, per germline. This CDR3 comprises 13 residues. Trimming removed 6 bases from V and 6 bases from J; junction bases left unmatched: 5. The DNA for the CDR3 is TGCGCCAGCAGCAGGGGGCCGAGGGATACGCAGTATTTT. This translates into CASSRGPRDTQYF.

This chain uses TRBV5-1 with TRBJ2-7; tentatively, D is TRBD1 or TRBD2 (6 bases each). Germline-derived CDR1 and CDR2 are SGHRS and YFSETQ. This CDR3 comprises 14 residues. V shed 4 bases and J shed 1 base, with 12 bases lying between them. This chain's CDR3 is CASSGGRGSYEQYF. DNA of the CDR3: TGCGCCAGCAGCGGGGGGCGAGGGTCCTACGAGCAGTACTTC.

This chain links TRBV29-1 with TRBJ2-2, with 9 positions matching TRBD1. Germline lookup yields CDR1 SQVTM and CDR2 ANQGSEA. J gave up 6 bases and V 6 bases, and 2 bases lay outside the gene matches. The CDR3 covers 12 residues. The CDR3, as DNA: TGCAGCGTCACAGGGGGCCCCGGGGAGCTGTTTTTT. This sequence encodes CSVTGGPGELFF.

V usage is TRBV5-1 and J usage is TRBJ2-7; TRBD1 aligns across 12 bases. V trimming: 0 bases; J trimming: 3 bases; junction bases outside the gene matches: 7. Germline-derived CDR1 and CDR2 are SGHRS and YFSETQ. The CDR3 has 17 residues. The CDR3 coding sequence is TGCGCCAGCAGCTTGGGCCCGGGACAGGGGGCGGTCTACGAGCAGTACTTC. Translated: CASSLGPGQGAVYEQYF.

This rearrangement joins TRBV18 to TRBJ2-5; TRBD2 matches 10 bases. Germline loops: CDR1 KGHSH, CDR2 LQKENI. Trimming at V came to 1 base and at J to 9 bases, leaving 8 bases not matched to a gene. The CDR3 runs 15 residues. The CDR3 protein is CASSPLGLADGAQYF. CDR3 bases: TGTGCCAGCTCACCACTTGGACTAGCGGACGGGGCCCAGTACTTC.

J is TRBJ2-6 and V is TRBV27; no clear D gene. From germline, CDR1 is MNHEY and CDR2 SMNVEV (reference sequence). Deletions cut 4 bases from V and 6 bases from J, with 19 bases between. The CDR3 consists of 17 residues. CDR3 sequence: CASSSSTRVRMANVLTF. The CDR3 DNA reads TGTGCCAGCAGTTCCAGCACAAGGGTCCGTATGGCCAACGTCCTGACTTTC.

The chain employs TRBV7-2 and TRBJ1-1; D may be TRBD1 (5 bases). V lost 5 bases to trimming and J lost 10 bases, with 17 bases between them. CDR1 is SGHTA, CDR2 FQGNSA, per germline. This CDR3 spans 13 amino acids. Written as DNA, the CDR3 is TGTGCCAGCAGCCGACAGTACGAAGAAAGAGCTTTCTTT. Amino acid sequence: CASSRQYEERAFF.

CDR3 sequence (DNA): TGTGCCAGCAGTGATACGGGACAGCCCAATCAGCCCCAGCATTTT. Its protein product is CASSDTGQPNQPQHF. The genes are TRBV6-1 and TRBJ1-5; TRBD1 agrees at 7 bases. CDR1 MNHNS and CDR2 SASEGT come from the germline V gene. The CDR3 has 15 amino acids. J was trimmed by 3 bases and V by 3 bases; bases with no gene match: 5.